The source of this TCR beta chain is a study of cytomegalovirus exposure and HLA in healthy donors listed by TCRdb under 2017. In the study overall: In an earlier analysis of several hundred of the donors, around 300 Gb of sequence data and just under 120 million unique TCR beta sequences from 180 million or so T cells were reported. An early release that covered roughly 600 HLA-typed donors contained 300 to 350 gigabases of sequencing data and 65 million to 100 million unique TCR sequences. Of the roughly 390 genotyped donors, about 80% fell in the genetic ancestry cluster associated with self-reported Caucasian donors. The study aimed to test whether cataloging public T cell receptors could reveal signatures of past pathogen exposure. The T cell repertoires of under 700 subjects were profiled by immunosequencing and related to cytomegalovirus serostatus. A separate validation cohort of about 110 different subjects was used in addition to the roughly 700-subject first cohort. The study combined high-throughput TCR immunosequencing, statistical association of individual TCRs with disease status, and machine learning to predict cytomegalovirus infection status. A later analysis re-examined previously published TCR beta repertoires from more than 600 donors and added high-resolution HLA genotyping to investigate patterns of TCR occurrence. Rather than using new phenotypic data, the later analysis identified candidate immune exposures from TCR beta sequences and from how often those sequences occurred across donors. An earlier analysis of a few hundred of the donors applied high-throughput TCR beta sequencing to assess whether each TCR beta V gene segment acted as functional or pseudogenic. Alongside the repertoire data, information on donor age, sex, ethnicity and CMV serostatus was compiled. Genome-wide SNP genotypes for about three fifths of the 666 donors were used in a later genetic analysis, which treated that subset as a discovery cohort. Every repertoire in the discovery cohort had been generated on one and the same sequencing platform. HLA typing included class I and class II loci at four-digit resolution. The number of typed donors differed by locus: about 620-640 for A, B, C, DRB1 and DQB1; 500 to 550 for DQA1; fewer than 610 for DPA1; and around 470 for DPB1. Because of strong linkage in the cohort, four to six DR-DQ haplotypes were treated as single units for association and clustering. Across approximately 400 genotyped donors of the cohort, an average of about 200,000 unique TCR beta nucleotide sequences per donor were sequenced, and roughly a sixth of those sequences were non-productive. Summary of the overall study and its limitations: In a later analysis, HLA-associated TCR beta chains were found to be more clonally expanded and to have lower generation probabilities than equally common non-associated chains. An earlier analysis of approximately 570 of the donors showed that most TCR beta V segments appeared in productive rearrangements either about 87% or about 30% of the time, which broadly matched IMGT annotations. A later analysis found that most CMV-associated TCR beta chains appeared HLA-restricted, with HLA associations seemingly driven largely by CMV exposure. According to a later analysis, TCR association rates differed among HLA loci, with DRB1 alleles showing the most associated TCRs and HLA-C alleles showing the fewest. At a false discovery rate of 0.05, a later analysis linked about 16,000 TCR beta sequences to specific HLA alleles. An association between a missense DCLRE1C variant and V-gene and J-gene trimming of TCR beta chains was found in a later genetic analysis and replicated in an independent cohort. This cohort had only TCR beta chains sequenced, and the lack of alpha or paired-chain data limited which features could be detected. The classifier was reported to diagnose cytomegalovirus status with high specificity and sensitivity in both the original cohort and the validation cohort. Roughly uniform sequencing depth across donors was assumed in presence/absence analyses, although this assumption may not hold. According to a later analysis, parvovirus B19, influenza, CMV and Epstein-Barr virus appeared linked to several top co-occurrence clusters. A total of 150 or so TCR beta chains were listed by the study as associated with cytomegalovirus. The sequencing pipeline was judged likely to have produced a cluster of highly shared sequence variants as a technical artifact. Most TCR sequences were observed very rarely across donors, whereas some public TCRs were present in many individuals. Because the 87-base-pair reads could not distinguish some IMGT-functional V segments, including TRBV6-2 and TRBV6-3, those segments were excluded. According to the authors, the approach could potentially be generalized to other disease states and immunological phenotypes. About 17 rarely observed V segments, including chromosome 9 orphons, were excluded from the earlier analysis of about 500 of the donors because counts were too low. In vitro tests confirmed that a few of the cytomegalovirus-associated TCR beta chains recognize cytomegalovirus antigens. When HLA alleles, especially DR and DQ, strongly co-occurred, attributing TCR associations to individual alleles was difficult. Linkage disequilibrium might explain the correlated functional status among segregating V segments, but an unknown experimental factor could not be ruled out. A further reported finding was that TCR beta sequences accurately predicted the HLA-A and HLA-B alleles for most subjects in the first cohort. CMV serostatus was the only immune exposure information available for the cohort. Because HLA typing was unavailable for some donors at each locus, only the typed subset was used in association tests. Compared with the roughly 670-donor mean, donors in an Asian-associated ancestry cluster had fewer N-insertions in productive TCRs, according to a later genetic analysis.

This clone was seen only a few times. This clone's antigen is unknown. Base qualities were left out, and no much larger clone turns up one base away. The CDR3 has 14 amino acids, counting the end cysteine and phenylalanine. The CDR3 DNA has 42 bases and is translated from base 1. V gives up 2 bases and J gives up 7 bases, and the segment between their germline ends measures 11 bases. For CDR1 and CDR2, the germline V gene lists MGHRA and YSYEKL. The cohort was made up of 666 healthy bone marrow donors. At the time of sampling, all cohort members were nominally healthy, though unrecorded immune exposures were likely present. The donor was CMV seronegative and belonged to the group of around 350 seronegative cohort members. A peripheral blood sample was provided by each donor, and peripheral blood mononuclear cells were used for TCR beta sequencing. The Qiagen DNeasy Blood Extraction Kit was used to extract genomic DNA from the blood cell samples.

The receptor library was made with the immunoSEQ multiplex PCR assay. A mixture of 60 forward primers for TCR Vbeta segments and 13 reverse primers for TCR Jbeta segments was used in the multiplex PCR. The CDR3 region of rearranged TCR beta genes was amplified from genomic DNA with a multiplex PCR assay. The Illumina HiSeq System was used to sequence the amplified TCR beta libraries as 87-base-pair reads. Per the authors' processing: Across the 640 or so repertoires, a later analysis counted about 81 million unique TCR beta chains, some 11 million of which were shared by at least two donors. Raw reads were error-corrected and collapsed into unique sequences by a nearest-neighbor algorithm in which closely related sequences were merged to remove PCR and sequencing errors. To assign V, D and J gene segments, CDR3 sequences were aligned to IMGT reference sequences. For a sequence to be retained, at least a six-nucleotide match to both a V gene segment and a J gene segment was required. Rearrangements were called productive when the CDR3 lacked stop codons and stayed in frame with V and J; all others were non-productive. Following IMGT convention, CDR3 was defined as the stretch from the second conserved V-encoded cysteine to the conserved J-encoded phenylalanine. Sequences without an unambiguous match to a single V gene segment were excluded from the earlier analysis of several hundred of the donors. An earlier analysis of a few hundred of the donors called V segments functional above 56.7% productive rearrangements and segregating when the between-donor standard deviation exceeded 5%. To diagnose cytomegalovirus status from the catalog of TCR beta chain sequences, a statistical classification framework was built. In a later analysis, TCR nucleotide sequences were compared against IMGT/GENE-DB human TR gene sequences so that V and J genes could be assigned. In a later analysis, CDR3 sequences and most-parsimonious VDJ recombination scenarios were assigned using the TCRdist pipeline. In a later analysis, every TCR beta chain was defined by the combination of its CDR3 amino acid sequence and its V-gene family, and reads without a unique V-gene family were dropped. To address suspected cross-contamination and a sequencing artifact, a later analysis removed approximately 600 highly shared, low-generation-probability nucleotide sequences. For each public chain, a later analysis derived a clonal expansion index from normalized ranks of inferred template counts within each repertoire. In a later analysis, generation probabilities were computed with a VDJ recombination model fitted to out-of-frame rearrangements, and the resulting probabilities were checked against IGoR. Hypergeometric tests were used in a later analysis to score TCR-TCR, TCR-HLA and TCR-CMV co-occurrence, with a repertoire-size bias correction applied to the TCR pairs. To estimate false discovery rates, a later analysis permuted the HLA or CMV assignments 20 times. In a later analysis, co-occurring TCRs were grouped using DBSCAN, with TCRdist sequence similarity added in when clustering inside HLA-allele-positive subsets. Repertoires with fewer than 30,000 or more than 120,000 public chains were left out of co-occurrence clustering, as were five repertoires with anomalous nucleotide sharing. TCRdb mirrors the immuneACCESS table, restricted to in-frame sequences. Some clones are absent from its copies; in checked studies, under half trace to an unresolved V gene, and the reason for the others is unknown. Clonal size and the V and J genes are those of that table, whereas D and trimming came from the DNA. The sample yields more than 75,000 clones; roughly 85% were counted once. The top ten clones comprise 2.5% of the sample.

Rearrangement joined TRBV4-1 to TRBJ1-4, with an unclear D gene assignment. Sequenced material: PBMCs. This receptor was taken from a man aged 30 to 39 in good health and CMV-seronegative. The sequenced DNA: TGCGCCAGCAGCCAACGGCCGCGGGGTGAAAAACTGTTTTTT. This sequence encodes CASSQRPRGEKLFF.